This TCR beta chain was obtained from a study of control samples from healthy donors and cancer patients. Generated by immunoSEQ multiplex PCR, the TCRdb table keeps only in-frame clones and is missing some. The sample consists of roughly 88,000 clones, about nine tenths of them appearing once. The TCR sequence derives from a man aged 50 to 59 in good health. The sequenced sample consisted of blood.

For the CDR3, the DNA is TGTGCCAGCGTATCCGGTGGGGTCTATGGCTACACCTTC. Translating gives CASVSGGVYGYTF. V gene TRBV6-5 combines with J gene TRBJ1-2, with no clear D. Per germline, CDR1 MNHEY and CDR2 SVGAGI. The V end was cut by 8 bases, the J end by 4 bases, with 14 bases between. The CDR3 is made up of 13 amino acids.